Included here is one T cell receptor beta chain sequence, with context. This clonotype was observed a handful of times. No antigen is known for it. There are no base qualities to consult, and no much larger clone falls within one base. The data belong to a study of blood T cells in healthy people across ages (dated by TCRdb to the mid-2010s). For the study in its entirety: In model experiments, roughly one uniquely barcoded TCR beta cDNA molecule per two T cells was captured by template switching. The donors were split into four age groups: young (average about 16 years), middle-aged (around 37), aged (approximately 60) and long-lived (roughly 77). Age-related changes in TCR beta repertoire diversity were measured in the study by deep sequencing normalized with unique cDNA molecular identifiers. Using the same blood draw, the study looked at two additional independent replicas of 1 million unique cDNA reads for two donors, one aged 18 to 30 and the other aged 80 or older.

The CDR3 sequence holds 16 residues, the cysteine and phenylalanine included. Only the CDR3 part of the read is kept: 48 bases, read in frame from the first base. Trimming costs V 0 bases and J 4 bases, and their ends lie 15 bases apart. The germline V gene (reference sequence) specifies MNHNY as CDR1 and SVGAGI as CDR2. Library preparation employed 5' RACE. Sequencing used an Illumina HiSeq 2500. A second about 7 to 12 cycle PCR used a sample-barcoded 5' primer and a J-beta primer mix. A unique molecular identifier was introduced onto each TCR beta cDNA molecule by a template-switch 5' adaptor carrying 12 random nucleotides. At least 2.5 million CDR3-containing paired-end reads were obtained from each sample. First-strand cDNA synthesis was performed from all RNA using the Mint cDNA synthesis kit, with priming by a TRBC-specific oligonucleotide. Following uracil-DNA glycosylase treatment, a first 18-cycle PCR with universal primers M1SS and BC2_uni_R was performed on all cDNA. Processing in the source paper ran as follows. For normalization, 1 million high-quality reads were randomly selected from each sample, with every read carrying a distinct molecular identifier. Reads with shared molecular identifiers were discarded instead of being binned into consensus sequences. MiTCR, run with a Q25 quality threshold and the strictest error-elimination algorithm, handled CDR3 identification, clonotype clustering and error correction. A nonparametric unseen species model with Euler transformation was used to estimate lower-bound total TCR beta diversity. Clones were called with MiXCR by TCRdb after fastp trimmed the public reads at Q25, and only in-frame beta chains were retained. Merged by CDR3 protein, the rows form single entries marked with the most common genes and DNA. Here the V and J calls rest on TCRdb's processing, not on the authors' analysis. The sample table records hundreds of thousands of distinct CDR3 sequences; roughly a quarter of these occur just once. The ten biggest clones cover over 3.5% of the sample.

The roughly 39 donors, aged roughly 6 to 95 years, were systemically healthy Caucasian individuals from Russia. Approximately 9.3 milliliters of peripheral blood were drawn from each donor into EDTA-treated Vacutainer tubes. Ficoll-Paque density-gradient centrifugation was used to isolate PBMCs, with at least 7 million per sample. Total RNA, at least 5 micrograms per sample, was extracted from PBMCs with Trizol reagent. Naive CD45RAhigh/CD27high T cell percentages were measured by flow cytometry on a PBMC aliquot from every donor. The study at large found these results: Because the CMV infection status of the donors was unknown, age-related changes in expanded clonotypes may potentially have been confounded. As age increased, observed TCR beta diversity per million T cells dropped in a roughly linear way, and a significant reduction was already evident by age about 40. Since profiling was done on bulk unsorted PBMCs, naive and antigen-experienced compartments could not be conclusively compared. Observed TCR beta diversity correlated strongly with the percentage of naive T cells measured by flow cytometry. The long-lived group showed more naive CD4+ T cells, fewer expanded clones and increased TCR diversity than the aged group, suggesting age selection. Total diversity estimates from one million sequenced T cells were considered lower bounds and underestimates.

The sample also formed part of further work on T cells of mothers and their children. Drawing on the second study: Nine systemically healthy Caucasian individuals served as donors, namely three mothers together with their six children. cDNA synthesis used all of the extracted RNA, with approximately 1.4 ug of RNA in each 15 ul reaction. In the second PCR, the M1S primer introduced both the sample barcodes and 2-4 random nucleotides. Over 9.5 million TCR beta CDR3 reads came from each mother, compared with a few million reads from each child. Thymic selection shapes the output of TCR recombination in a similar way in related and unrelated pairs, and inherited differences have a minor effect. Normalized repertoire overlap was always slightly but never significantly higher in related than unrelated mother-child pairs. No persistent microchimeric T cell clones were detected, at a sensitivity of around 97 clones per million clonotypes. The study used deep NGS to compare TCR beta repertoires of mothers and children, seeking features distinguishing related mother-child pairs from unrelated individuals. The mean age was roughly 36 +/- 4 years for the mothers and approximately 11 +/- 4 years for the children. Libraries were sequenced on Illumina HiSeq 2000 with 100+100 nt paired-end reads after adapter ligation with NEBNext reagents. To prevent cross-contamination, the mother and child libraries were prepared one month apart and sequenced in separate runs. Each donor had between about 450,000 and 2,100,000 distinct TCR beta clonotypes identified. Naive TCR beta clonotypes were estimated from low-frequency clonotypes matched to each donor's FACS-determined naive share, without sorting.

The sample consisted of blood. The rearranged segments are TRBV6-6 and TRBJ1-1; the D region possibly corresponds to TRBD1 (5 bases align). The receptor was derived from a boy between 2 and 15 years old in good health. This receptor carries the CDR3 CASSYSDSPAGTEAFF. The bases are TGTGCCAGCAGTTACTCTGACAGTCCCGCTGGCACTGAAGCTTTCTTT.